This T cell receptor beta chain was captured in a study of lymphopenia after photon versus proton radiotherapy. V lost 6 bases to trimming and J lost 3 bases; unmatched junction nucleotides: 7. This CDR3 is 14 amino acids long. The germline V gene has CDR1 SGHTA and CDR2 FQGNSA. This clone was observed a handful of times. The data were produced by immunoSEQ multiplex PCR, yet TCRdb's version contains in-frame clones alone and is incomplete. Of roughly 42,000 clones in the sample, 85% to 90% are singletons; the top ten hold approximately 2%. The rearrangement joins TRBV7-2 to TRBJ2-7; 8 bases match TRBD2. This specimen was peripheral blood, taken from a patient treated with photon-based radiotherapy. The sequence derives from a man aged 35-49 years with gastric cancer. CDR3 sequence (DNA): TGTGCCAGCAGTCTGGATAGCGGGGACTACGAGCAGTACTTC. Its protein is CASSLDSGDYEQYF.